The text below deals with one T cell receptor (beta chain). The antigen this receptor binds is unknown. Mismatch with germline at one junction end may stem from a read error. There are 13 amino acids in the CDR3, from cysteine to phenylalanine inclusive. Of the read, only the CDR3 DNA is kept; its 39 bases are in frame from base 1. From a lookup of the germline V gene (reference sequence), CDR1 and CDR2 are SSHAT and FNYEAQ. The sample is drawn from a study of blood T cell repertoires in COVID-19 (dated by TCRdb to 2018 to 2021). With respect to the entire study: The collaborator samples originated in the United States, Italy and Spain and spanned the acute and convalescent phases of COVID-19. The material from the prospective study consisted of cDNA or gDNA derived from T cells, B-cell-depleted T cells, or PBMCs. Subjects who had been exposed to COVID-19, were actively infected with it, or had recovered from it provided the deeply sampled blood TCRbeta repertoires that made up the dataset. The repertoires were released in a freely available public database meant as a resource for research on the immune response to SARS-CoV-2. The samples were drawn from the first 160 participants of the ongoing ImmuneRACE study and from 1,254 subjects provided by 6 global collaborators. The sample metadata nearly always contained a de-identified subject ID, COVID-19 status, age in years and sex. Where HLA class I and class II types were available, the types were taken from metadata supplied by the sample provider, not from assay-based typing.

Points the paper makes about the study in general: The amount of clinical and demographic metadata varied by source and participant and was provided uncurated.

TCRbeta CDR3 regions were amplified from genomic DNA using the immunoSEQ Assay, a bias-controlled multiplex PCR. Per the authors' processing: The number of nucleated cells in each sample was estimated by amplification of reference gene primers within the assay. To quantify the absolute abundance of each unique TCRbeta CDR3 rearrangement, sequence reads were collapsed and filtered. For each sample, productive Simpson clonality was calculated as the square root of Simpson's diversity index across productive rearrangements. Drawn from immuneACCESS, this table holds only the in-frame rearrangements with V and J called that TCRdb kept. Clones are partly lost; checked studies trace under half to an unresolved V gene and leave the rest unexplained. V, J and clone size were drawn from that table, and D and trimming were deduced from the DNA. For this sample there are 95,000 to 100,000 clones; approximately 80% appear just once. The ten largest make up 24% of the sample.

Whole blood was collected in K2EDTA tubes by collaborating institutions according to the institutions' own protocols. For TCRbeta analysis, collaborators shipped samples as frozen whole blood, isolated PBMCs, or DNA extracted from either of those sample types. The receptor chain draws on TRBV7-7 and TRBJ2-5, and 7 junctional nucleotides match TRBD2. The sample consisted of peripheral blood. The clonotype was recovered from a human donor in a cohort sampled during active COVID-19. The DNA is as follows: TGTGCTAGCAGCCTAGGGAGGGGAGAGACCCAGTACTTC. It specifies CASSLGRGETQYF. Here the CDR3 is joined to the reference TRBV7-7 and TRBJ2-5 genes, and the full variable domain is: GAGVSQSPRYKVTKRGQDVTLRCDPISSHATLYWYQQALGQGPEFLTYFNYEAQPDKSGLPSDRFSAERPEGSISTLTIQRTEQRDSAMYRCASSLGRGETQYFGPGTRLLVL.